This T cell receptor (beta chain) derives from a study of molecular identifiers for immune sequencing clone quantification. In the study overall: RNA, taken in replicates from about 21,000 or 97,000 naive CD8 cells, was split five ways, with four sequenced. Study-level findings and limits: Sharing of a barcode by identical TCR molecules could cause highly expanded clone sizes to be underestimated. Over 99% of effector molecules, yet under 1% of naive-cell molecules, were held by clones above 20 RNA copies.

A single record per CDR3 protein comes from TCRdb applying MiXCR to the PCR reads. The top ten hold roughly 0.83% of the sample, which has some 590,000 distinct CDR3 sequences, roughly 27% seen once. Investigators produced naive CD8 libraries from about 21,000 to 970,000 sorted cells, drawing on 10%, 30% or 50% RNA. This clonotype was counted many times. The antigen is unknown. Germline CDR1 SGHAT, CDR2 FQNNGV. The CDR3 extends over 14 amino acids. With 4 bases removed from V and 1 base from J, the gap between germline ends came to 10 bases. The sequence was obtained from a human donor in good health. Some libraries in this study had Jurkat cell RNA spiked in. The chain is built from TRBV11-2 and TRBJ1-1; possibly TRBD1 for D (6 bases). The specimen was naive CD8+ T cells from blood, with Jurkat cell RNA spiked in. Noted subset: FACS-sorted CD8+CD4-CCR7+CD45RA+ naive T cells. CDR3 bases: TGTGCCAGCAGCTGGAGGGGACAGAACACTGAAGCTTTCTTT. Amino acid sequence: CASSWRGQNTEAFF. Variable domain in full (rest from reference TRBV11-2 and TRBJ1-1): EAGVAQSPRYKIIEKRQSVAFWCNPISGHATLYWYQQILGQGPKLLIQFQNNGVVDDSQLPKDRFSAERLKGVDSTLKIQPAKLEDSAVYLCASSWRGQNTEAFFGQGTRLTVV.